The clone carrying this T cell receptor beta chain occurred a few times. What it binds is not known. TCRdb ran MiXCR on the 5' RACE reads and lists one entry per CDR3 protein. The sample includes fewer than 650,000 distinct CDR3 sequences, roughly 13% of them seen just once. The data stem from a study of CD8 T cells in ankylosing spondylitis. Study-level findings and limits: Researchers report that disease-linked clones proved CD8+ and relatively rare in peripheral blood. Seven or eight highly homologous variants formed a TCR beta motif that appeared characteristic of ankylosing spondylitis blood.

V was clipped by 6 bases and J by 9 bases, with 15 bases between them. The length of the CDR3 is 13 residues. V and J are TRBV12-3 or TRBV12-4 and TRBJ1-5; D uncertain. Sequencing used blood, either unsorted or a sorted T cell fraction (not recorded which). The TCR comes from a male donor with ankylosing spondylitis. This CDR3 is CASSPGEGRPQHF. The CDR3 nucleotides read TGTGCCAGCAGCCCTGGAGAGGGCAGGCCCCAGCATTTT.